Shown below are 6 T cell receptor beta chains from a single sample sequenced in a study of T cell repertoires in cytomegalovirus infection. No cognate antigen is known for these TCRs. Each CDR3 protein is one row after TCRdb ran MiXCR on the reads. The sample consists of approximately 600,000 distinct CDR3 sequences, about 39% of them appearing once. The specimen was cultured PBMCs, collected from culture after CMV antigen stimulation. The receptors shown here come from a human donor in good health (CMV status not recorded). Some clones in this sample may be carry-over from other donors' samples.

This clonotype has a handful of counts. The chain combines TRBV6-2 or TRBV6-3 with TRBJ2-1; TRBD2 matches 7 bases. The ends lost 6 bases at V and 3 bases at J; junction bases unmatched: 8. There are 15 residues in the CDR3. The germline V gene encodes CDR1 MNHEY and CDR2 SVGEGT. CDR3 amino acids: CASRNSGPDYNEQFF. The CDR3 DNA sequence: TGTGCCAGCAGGAATAGCGGGCCAGACTACAATGAGCAGTTCTTC.

The chain combines TRBV7-2 with TRBJ1-2; no clear D gene. Germline CDR1 is SGHTA and CDR2 is FQGNSA. The CDR3 extends over 16 amino acids. With 1 base removed from V and 5 bases from J, the gap between germline ends came to 17 bases. This CDR3 is CASSLGAVFGEYGYTF. As DNA, the CDR3 is TGTGCCAGCAGCTTAGGTGCGGTGTTCGGTGAATATGGCTACACCTTC.

V and J are TRBV2 and TRBJ1-1; 8 nucleotides line up with TRBD1. Germline V gene lookup returns CDR1 SNHLY and CDR2 FYNNEI. After removal of 7 bases from V and 0 bases from J, the junction contained 16 bases not matched to a gene. The length of the CDR3 is 18 residues. CDR3 in amino acids: CASTRWDRPFNMNTEAFF. The CDR3 nucleotides are TGTGCCAGCACCAGATGGGACAGGCCGTTTAACATGAACACTGAAGCTTTCTTT.

A single count supports this clonotype. The chain carries TRBV10-3 and TRBJ1-2; tentatively, D is TRBD1 (6 bases). V was shortened by 6 bases and J by 7 bases, with 21 bases between the two germline ends. The CDR3 is 15 residues long. Germline V gene lookup returns CDR1 ENHRY and CDR2 SYGVKD. CDR3 bases: TGTGCCATCAGCGATGCCGTAGGGGGGCGAAGTGGCTACACCTTC. Translation gives CAISDAVGGRSGYTF.

This sequence joins TRBV6-5 and TRBJ1-5, with 11 bases that match TRBD1. Germline V gives CDR1 MNHEY, CDR2 SVGAGI. This CDR3 has 14 amino acids. The V and J ends lost 6 bases and 6 bases, in that order; junction bases with no gene match: 4. This CDR3 is CASSRDRGSQPQHF. The CDR3 bases are TGTGCCAGCAGCCGGGACAGGGGGAGTCAGCCCCAGCATTTT.

The V call is TRBV6-1, the J call TRBJ1-3, with TRBD1 as a possible D gene (5 bases). CDR1 and CDR2 from the germline V gene are MNHNS and SASEGT. The V and J ends lost 9 bases and 3 bases respectively, with 15 bases between them. This CDR3 spans 14 amino acids. In DNA form, the CDR3 reads TGTGCCAGAAGGAGGGTAAGGGGTGGAAACACCATATATTTT. This codes for CARRRVRGGNTIYF.